A single sample is the source of the 4 T cell receptor beta chains below, sequenced in a study of long-term antiretroviral therapy in people with HIV. The assay, immunoSEQ v3.0, was run at survey level. The repertoire was sequenced with immunoSEQ multiplex PCR; TCRdb's copy has only in-frame clones and lacks some. Of 15,000 to 20,000 clones detected, around four fifths appear once; the ten largest clones hold roughly 7.7%. The specimen was unsorted PBMCs, collected 0.1 years after starting antiretroviral therapy. The receptor source for this set is a man younger than 30 with HIV.

The J gene is TRBJ2-2, the V gene TRBV7-9; D unclear. This CDR3 is 12 amino acids long. Germline V CDR1 and CDR2: SEHNR, FQNEAQ (reference sequence). Trimming stripped 6 bases from V and 4 bases from J, with 6 bases between. The CDR3 nucleotides read TGTGCCAGCAGTTTGGTCACCGGGGAGCTGTTTTTT. Translation: CASSLVTGELFF. Using reference TRBV7-9 and TRBJ2-2 for the parts outside the CDR3, the full variable domain is DTGVSQNPRHKITKRGQNVTFRCDPISEHNRLYWYRQTLGQGPEFLTYFQNEAQLEKSRLLSDRFSAERPKGSFSTLEIQRTEQGDSAMYLCASSLVTGELFFGEGSRLTVL.

The V call is TRBV4-2, the J call TRBJ2-7; 7 bases are a match to TRBD2. Germline loops: CDR1 LGHNA, CDR2 YNFKEQ. The CDR3 spans 15 residues. The V gene end was trimmed by 0 bases and the J gene end by 2 bases; junction bases not matched to a gene: 4. Written as DNA, the CDR3 is TGTGCCAGCAGCCAAGAAAAAGGACTAGCCTACGAGCAGTACTTC. Encoded protein: CASSQEKGLAYEQYF.

The V gene is TRBV5-1, the J gene TRBJ2-5; TRBD1 agrees at 8 bases. The CDR3 consists of 14 residues. CDR1 SGHRS and CDR2 YFSETQ come from the germline V gene. Trimming removed 3 bases from V and 2 bases from J; junction bases left unmatched: 3. CDR3 protein: CASSSRTGQETQYF. CDR3 coding DNA: TGCGCCAGCAGCTCTAGGACAGGGCAAGAGACCCAGTACTTC.

The rearrangement uses TRBV7-6 and TRBJ1-2, with D perhaps TRBD1 (6 bases). Trimming stripped 6 bases from V and 2 bases from J, with 7 bases between. Germline V lookup: CDR1 SGHVS, CDR2 FNYEAQ. The CDR3 loop spans 12 amino acids. CDR3 DNA sequence: TGTGCCAGCAGTGGACAGAACTATGGCTACACCTTC. This sequence encodes CASSGQNYGYTF.